This TCR beta chain was observed in a study of CD8 T cells in ankylosing spondylitis. Study-wide findings and caveats: A motif of seven or eight highly homologous TCR beta variants was seen as apparently characteristic of ankylosing spondylitis blood. Enrichment of disease-linked clones was reportedly significant in matched ankylosing spondylitis synovial fluid.

Note on this clonotype: Its specificity is not known.

Each CDR3 protein gets one entry after TCRdb re-called the 5' RACE reads with MiXCR. The table includes roughly 700,000 distinct CDR3 sequences, around 19% detected once. The origin of this receptor is a male donor with ankylosing spondylitis. The sequenced sample was blood, either unsorted or a sorted T cell fraction (not recorded which).

Written as DNA, the CDR3 is TGTGCCGGAGAAGCCCTTCAGGGCGGAGGGTTAGAAGCTTTCTTT. Translating gives CAGEALQGGGLEAFF. The chain couples TRBV7-9 to TRBJ1-1; possible D gene TRBD1, 5 bases. Germline CDR1 is SEHNR and CDR2 is FQNEAQ (reference sequence). V gave up 11 bases and J gave up 8 bases, with 27 bases separating them. CDR3 length: 15 amino acids.